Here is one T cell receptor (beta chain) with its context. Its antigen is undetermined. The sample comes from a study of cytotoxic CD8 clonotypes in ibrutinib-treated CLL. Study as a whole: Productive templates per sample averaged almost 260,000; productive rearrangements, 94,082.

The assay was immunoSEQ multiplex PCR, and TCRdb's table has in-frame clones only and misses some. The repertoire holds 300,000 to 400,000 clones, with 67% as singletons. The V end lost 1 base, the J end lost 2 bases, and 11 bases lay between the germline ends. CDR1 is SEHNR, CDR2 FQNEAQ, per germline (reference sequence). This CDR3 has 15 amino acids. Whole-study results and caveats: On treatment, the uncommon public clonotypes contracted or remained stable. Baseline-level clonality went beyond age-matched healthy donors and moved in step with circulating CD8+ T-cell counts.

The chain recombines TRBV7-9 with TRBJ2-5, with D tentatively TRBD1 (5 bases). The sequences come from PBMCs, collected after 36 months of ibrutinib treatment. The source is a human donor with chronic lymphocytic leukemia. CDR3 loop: CASSLVRQLQETQYF. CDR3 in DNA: TGTGCCAGCAGCTTAGTTAGACAGCTACAAGAGACCCAGTACTTC.